A single T cell receptor beta chain is shown here with its context. Its antigen remains unidentified. The sample is drawn from a study of CD8+ T cells in alopecia areata. Study-level background: Treated patients received severity scores based on the percentage of scalp area affected.

Study-wide points: In patients, TCRs were shared less clearly than in mice, and HLA may possibly be involved.

Stated treatment: oral pan-JAK inhibitor, 5-10 mg twice daily. Reverse transcription of extracted RNA yielded cDNA, which provided the sequencing template. This table comes from immunoSEQ multiplex PCR, and its TCRdb copy is limited to in-frame clones, with some not included. Here the sample spans 75,000 to 85,000 clones, 60% to 70% being singletons. Germline loops: CDR1 SQVTM, CDR2 ANQGSEA. The CDR3 is made up of 14 amino acids. V shed 5 bases and J 2 bases; nucleotides not matched to a gene: 7. Here the sequenced sample was CD8+ T cells sorted from blood, taken at week 24, from a patient treated with tofacitinib. This TCR derives from a human donor with alopecia areata. The chain couples TRBV29-1 to TRBJ1-2, with 8 bases identical to TRBD1. CDR3 residues: CSVPDRDANYGYTF. The CDR3 DNA sequence: TGCAGCGTTCCGGACAGGGATGCAAACTATGGCTACACCTTC.